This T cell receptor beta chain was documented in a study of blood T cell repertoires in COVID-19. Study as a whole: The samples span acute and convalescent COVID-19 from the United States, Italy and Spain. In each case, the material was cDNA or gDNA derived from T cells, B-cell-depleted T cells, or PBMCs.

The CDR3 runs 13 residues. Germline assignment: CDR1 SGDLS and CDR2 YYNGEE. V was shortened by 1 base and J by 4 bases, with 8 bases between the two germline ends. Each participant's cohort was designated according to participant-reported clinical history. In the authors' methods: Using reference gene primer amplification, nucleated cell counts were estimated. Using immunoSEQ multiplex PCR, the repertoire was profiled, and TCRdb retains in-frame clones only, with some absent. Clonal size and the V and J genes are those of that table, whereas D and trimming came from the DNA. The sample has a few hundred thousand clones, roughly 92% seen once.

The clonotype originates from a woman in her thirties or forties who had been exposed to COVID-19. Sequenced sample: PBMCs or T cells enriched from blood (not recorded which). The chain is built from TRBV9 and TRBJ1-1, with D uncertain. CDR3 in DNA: TGTGCCAGCAGCGTACGGGGAAGCACTGAAGCTTTCTTT. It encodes CASSVRGSTEAFF.